The 26 T cell receptor beta chains in this list originate from one sample, sequenced in a study of early T cells in non-severe SARS-CoV-2 infection. TCRdb independently ran MiXCR on the 5' RACE reads; one entry per CDR3 protein. The data show over 45,000 distinct CDR3 sequences, around 5.6% seen once. Sequencing was carried out using whole blood. Source of these receptors: an adult who was a healthcare worker with PCR-confirmed SARS-CoV-2 infection or an uninfected control (not recorded which).

V gene TRBV7-6 combines with J gene TRBJ2-2, with a weak D call TRBD2 (5 bases). This CDR3 contains 12 residues. Germline V CDR1 and CDR2: SGHVS, FNYEAQ. Trimming cost V 5 bases and J 7 bases, with 8 bases left between them. CDR3 loop: CASSHAGGELFF. The CDR3 bases are TGTGCCAGCAGCCACGCGGGCGGGGAGCTGTTTTTT.

This clonotype was recorded many times. The chain links TRBV4-2 to TRBJ1-1; D unresolved. Between the trimmed V and J ends, which lost 0 bases and 3 bases, there was a span of 14 bases. Germline CDR1 reads LGHNA; CDR2 reads YNFKEQ. The CDR3 is made up of 16 amino acids. The CDR3 loop reads CASSQELTIVYTEAFF. CDR3 DNA sequence: TGTGCCAGCAGCCAAGAGCTGACAATAGTGTACACTGAAGCTTTCTTT.

This clonotype appeared a few times. The V and J genes are TRBV12-3 or TRBV12-4 and TRBJ1-5, with D perhaps matching TRBD1 (5 bases). Trimming shortened V by 6 bases and J by 6 bases, and 15 bases separated the two germline ends. The CDR3 runs to 14 residues. CDR3 sequence reads: CASRPRGTIQPQHF. The CDR3 DNA is TGTGCCAGCAGGCCCCGGGGGACCATTCAGCCCCAGCATTTT.

The chain links TRBV6-7 to TRBJ2-1, with 7 positions matching TRBD2. TRBV6-7 is known as an ORF, though its function is uncertain. The CDR3 is made up of 16 amino acids. Trimming cost V 3 bases and J 3 bases; bases outside gene matches: 8. CDR3 bases: TGTGCCAGCAGTTATCCCGTTGCGGGAGTCTACAATGAGCAGTTCTTC. Encoded protein: CASSYPVAGVYNEQFF.

This chain uses TRBV12-3 or TRBV12-4 with TRBJ2-7, with D unclear. The CDR3 totals 15 residues. V lost 1 base and J lost 0, with 10 bases in between. Written as DNA, the CDR3 is TGTGCCAGCAGTTTAGAACAAGGCTACTCCTACGAGCAGTACTTC. Translating it yields CASSLEQGYSYEQYF.

This clonotype was counted many times. This chain connects TRBV12-3 or TRBV12-4 to TRBJ2-7; 11 nucleotides agree with TRBD1. V was pared by 6 bases and J by 2 bases, with 3 bases of the junction left unmatched. The CDR3 spans 14 residues. The CDR3 here is CASSRGQGAYEQYF. In nucleotides, the CDR3 is TGTGCCAGCAGCCGGGGACAGGGGGCCTACGAGCAGTACTTC.

This chain links TRBV12-3 or TRBV12-4 with TRBJ1-6; 8 bases are shared with TRBD1. This CDR3 is built from 14 residues. With 6 bases clipped from V and 7 bases from J, the junction kept 5 bases outside the gene matches. CDR3 bases: TGTGCCAGCAGCCTGACAGGGGACAATTCACCCCTCCACTTT. This codes for CASSLTGDNSPLHF.

V and J are TRBV6-1 and TRBJ2-5, with D perhaps matching TRBD2 (6 bases). V gave up 3 bases and J gave up 5 bases, with 16 bases separating them. There are 15 residues in the CDR3. The V gene's germline CDR1 is MNHNS and CDR2 SASEGT. CDR3 amino acids: CASSELSGRTETQYF. The CDR3 DNA reads TGTGCCAGCAGTGAGCTTTCCGGGAGAACGGAGACCCAGTACTTC.

This clonotype showed up many times. The chain has TRBV18 and TRBJ2-1, with 10 bases fitting TRBD1. After removal of 8 bases from V and 2 bases from J, the junction contained 3 bases not matched to a gene. Per germline, CDR1 KGHSH and CDR2 LQKENI. The CDR3 is 14 amino acids. CDR3 sequence: CASRGTGAYNEQFF. The DNA of the CDR3 is TGTGCCAGCCGTGGGACAGGGGCCTACAATGAGCAGTTCTTC. Together with reference TRBV18 and TRBJ2-1, the CDR3 gives the full variable domain: NAGVMQNPRHLVRRRGQEARLRCSPMKGHSHVYWYRQLPEEGLKFMVYLQKENIIDESGMPKERFSAEFPKEGPSILRIQQVVRGDSAAYFCASRGTGAYNEQFFGPGTRLTVL.

This clonotype was seen many times. The gene calls are TRBV12-2 and TRBJ1-2. TRBV12-2 is labeled a pseudogene. The CDR3 loop spans 17 amino acids. The CDR3 DNA is TGTGCAAGTCGCCTTCCTCGGCAGGCCGAGACTAACTATGGCTACACCTTC. Its translation: CASRLPRQAETNYGYTF.

The CDR3 DNA reads as TGCGCCAGCAGCTTGGACACCTCCTATGAAAAACTGTTTTTT. Its protein product is CASSLDTSYEKLFF. The rearrangement links TRBV5-1 to TRBJ1-4; D unclear. The germline gives CDR1 SGHRS, CDR2 YFSETQ. There are 14 residues in the CDR3. V lost 0 bases and J 6 bases, leaving 9 bases between the germline ends. Full variable domain (missing parts from reference TRBV5-1 and TRBJ1-4): KAGVTQTPRYLIKTRGQQVTLSCSPISGHRSVSWYQQTPGQGLQFLFEYFSETQRNKGNFPGRFSGRQFSNSRSEMNVSTLELGDSALYLCASSLDTSYEKLFFGSGTQLSVL.

V is TRBV5-1 and J is TRBJ1-3; a possible D gene is TRBD1 (5 bases). From germline, CDR1 is SGHRS and CDR2 YFSETQ. V lost 0 bases and J 9 bases, leaving 10 bases between the germline ends. The CDR3 is 13 amino acids. CDR3 region: CASSLGGRSTIYF. In nucleotides, the CDR3 is TGCGCCAGCAGCTTGGGGGGGAGAAGCACCATATATTTT. Based on the CDR3 plus reference TRBV5-1 and TRBJ1-3, the full variable domain is KAGVTQTPRYLIKTRGQQVTLSCSPISGHRSVSWYQQTPGQGLQFLFEYFSETQRNKGNFPGRFSGRQFSNSRSEMNVSTLELGDSALYLCASSLGGRSTIYFGEGSWLTVV.

This clonotype was seen ten or more times. The rearrangement joins TRBV12-3 or TRBV12-4 to TRBJ1-1; D not resolved. This CDR3 contains 11 residues. V was cut by 3 bases and J by 7 bases, with 6 bases left in between. The DNA of the CDR3 is TGTGCCAGCAGTTTTTATATTGAAGCTTTCTTT. Translation: CASSFYIEAFF.

This clonotype was seen at least ten times. J is TRBJ1-6 and V is TRBV6-6, with D hard to call. The germline gives CDR1 MNHNY, CDR2 SVGAGI (reference sequence). CDR3 length equals 15 residues. Trimming cost V 0 bases and J 4 bases, with 7 bases left between them. CDR3 loop: CASSYSNGYNSPLHF. In nucleotides, the CDR3 is TGTGCCAGCAGTTACTCGAACGGATATAATTCACCCCTCCACTTT.

There are many counts of this clonotype. The V call is TRBV11-2, the J call TRBJ2-1; D uncertain. Trimming cost V 6 bases and J 9 bases, with 12 bases left between them. The CDR3 totals 12 residues. CDR1 and CDR2 from the germline V gene are SGHAT and FQNNGV. CDR3 sequence: CASSHSGLEQFF. Written as DNA, the CDR3 is TGTGCCAGCAGTCATTCTGGTCTTGAGCAGTTCTTC.

The chain links TRBV5-1 to TRBJ1-1; no clear D. This CDR3 comprises 14 residues. In germline, CDR1 is SGHRS, CDR2 YFSETQ. V lost 0 bases and J lost 1, with 7 bases in between. CDR3 amino acids: CASSLVRGNTEAFF. The CDR3 region has the DNA TGCGCCAGCAGCTTGGTTCGGGGGAACACTGAAGCTTTCTTT.

This clonotype has only a few counts. This sequence joins TRBV11-2 and TRBJ1-5; 7 bases are a match to TRBD1. The V gene's germline CDR1 is SGHAT and CDR2 FQNNGV. The CDR3 loop spans 14 amino acids. V was clipped by 3 bases and J by 5 bases; unmatched bases: 4. DNA for the CDR3: TGTGCCAGCAGCTTCGGGACAGACCATCAGCCCCAGCATTTT. It encodes CASSFGTDHQPQHF.

In this sample, this clonotype turned up many times. The V and J genes are TRBV4-3 and TRBJ1-1, with a tentative D call TRBD1 (6 bases). The CDR3 sequence is 15 residues long. Germline loops: CDR1 LGHNA, CDR2 YSLEER. Trimming pared 3 bases from V and 6 bases from J, leaving 17 bases between. Here the CDR3 reads CASSHGRGGFAEAFF. The DNA for the CDR3 is TGCGCCAGCAGCCACGGAAGGGGGGGGTTCGCTGAAGCTTTCTTT.

This clonotype was observed a handful of times. V gene TRBV28 combines with J gene TRBJ1-1; D possibly corresponds to TRBD1 (5 bases). V lost 5 bases and J 9 bases, leaving 13 bases between the germline ends. The CDR3 loop spans 12 amino acids. Per germline, CDR1 MDHEN and CDR2 SYDVKM. This CDR3 reads CASSPTGVKAFF. CDR3 coding DNA: TGTGCCAGCAGTCCAACGGGGGTAAAAGCTTTCTTT.

This clonotype was recorded many times. The chain is built from TRBV2 and TRBJ2-3; D is undetermined. V lost 7 bases and J 0 bases, leaving 14 bases between the germline ends. Germline V CDR1 and CDR2: SNHLY, FYNNEI. This CDR3 region has 15 residues. The CDR3 nucleotides read TGTGCCAGCAATCCAGGAACAATTAGCACAGATACGCAGTATTTT. It encodes CASNPGTISTDTQYF.

The rearrangement joins TRBV7-8 to TRBJ1-4, with D possibly TRBD1 on 6 matching bases. The CDR3 is made up of 13 amino acids. CDR1 is SGHVS and CDR2 is FQNEAQ in the germline V gene. Between the trimmed V and J ends, which lost 4 bases and 8 bases, there was a span of 11 bases. The CDR3 nucleotides are TGTGCCAGCAGCTCAGGGGTAAACGAAAAACTGTTTTTT. Residues: CASSSGVNEKLFF.

In this sample, this clonotype turned up a few times. The rearrangement joins TRBV5-1 to TRBJ2-1; D unclear. The CDR3 is 16 amino acids. The germline gives CDR1 SGHRS, CDR2 YFSETQ. Trimming removed 1 base from V and 0 bases from J, with 11 bases in between. The CDR3 coding sequence is TGCGCCAGCAGCTTGTCGGGCTCGAGCTCCTACAATGAGCAGTTCTTC. This codes for CASSLSGSSSYNEQFF.

This clonotype was observed a handful of times. The chain has TRBV3-1 and TRBJ2-1; D is undetermined. CDR1 and CDR2 from the germline V gene are LGHDT and YNNKEL (reference sequence). Trimming removed 3 bases from V and 4 bases from J, with 7 bases in between. The CDR3 runs to 13 residues. In DNA, the CDR3 is TGTGCCAGCAGCCAGTATACATACAATGAGCAGTTCTTC. Translated: CASSQYTYNEQFF.

This clonotype was observed at least ten times. The CDR3 spells CASSRGTDKLFF. The CDR3 DNA follows: TGTGCCAGCAGCCGTGGGACAGACAAACTGTTTTTT. The chain combines TRBV3-1 with TRBJ1-4; 7 bases agree with TRBD1. The CDR3 length is 12 residues. Trimming at V came to 4 bases and at J to 11 bases, leaving 4 bases not matched to a gene. CDR1 is LGHDT and CDR2 is YNNKEL in the germline V gene (reference sequence). The full variable domain, with the rest looked up from reference TRBV3-1 and TRBJ1-4, is DTAVSQTPKYLVTQMGNDKSIKCEQNLGHDTMYWYKQDSKKFLKIMFSYNNKELIINETVPNRFSPKSPDKAHLNLHINSLELGDSAVYFCASSRGTDKLFFGSGTQLSVL.

In the case of this clonotype: A much larger clone is a single base away; this may be a read error. CDR3 DNA: TGTGCCAGCAGCTTAGAAGGCAGGACCTCGTTGAGCTCCTACAATGAGCAGTTCTTC. Protein sequence: CASSLEGRTSLSSYNEQFF. The chain is built from TRBV7-2 and TRBJ2-1, with D unclear. The CDR3 loop spans 19 amino acids. V lost 1 base to trimming and J lost 0 bases, with 19 bases between them. Germline V gene lookup returns CDR1 SGHTA and CDR2 FQGNSA.

This clonotype was counted ten times or more. The gene calls are TRBV4-2 and TRBJ2-3; the D call may be TRBD1 or TRBD2 (5 bases each). The CDR3 contains 15 residues. V was clipped by 1 base and J by 1 base, with 9 bases between them. CDR1 is LGHNA, CDR2 YNFKEQ, per germline. CDR3 in DNA: TGTGCCAGCAGCCAAGCGGGGCGCCGCACAGATACGCAGTATTTT. Translating gives CASSQAGRRTDTQYF.